Included here is one T cell receptor (beta chain) sequence, with context. Its antigen is currently unknown. This sample is part of a study of T cell repertoires in cytomegalovirus infection. Overall study results and limits: The ex vivo response showed dominance by HLA-C-restricted CMV-specific TCR beta clonotypes.

TCRdb reprocessed the reads via MiXCR and lists one record per CDR3 protein. The sample contains some 43,000 distinct CDR3 sequences, over 20% of which appear only once. Looked up from germline, CDR1 is MNHEY and CDR2 is SVGAGI. The CDR3 length is 14 residues. After removal of 7 bases from V and 6 bases from J, the junction contained 7 bases not matched to a gene. The V call is TRBV6-5, the J call TRBJ1-2; TRBD1 matches at 11 bases. The specimen comprised CD8+ T cells from cultured PBMCs, sampled from culture after CMV antigen stimulation. The receptor's source is a human donor in good health (CMV status not recorded). Some clones in this sample may be carry-over from other donors' samples. The CDR3 here is CASTQDRGHDGYTF. The CDR3 bases are TGTGCCAGCACCCAGGACAGGGGGCACGATGGCTACACCTTC.